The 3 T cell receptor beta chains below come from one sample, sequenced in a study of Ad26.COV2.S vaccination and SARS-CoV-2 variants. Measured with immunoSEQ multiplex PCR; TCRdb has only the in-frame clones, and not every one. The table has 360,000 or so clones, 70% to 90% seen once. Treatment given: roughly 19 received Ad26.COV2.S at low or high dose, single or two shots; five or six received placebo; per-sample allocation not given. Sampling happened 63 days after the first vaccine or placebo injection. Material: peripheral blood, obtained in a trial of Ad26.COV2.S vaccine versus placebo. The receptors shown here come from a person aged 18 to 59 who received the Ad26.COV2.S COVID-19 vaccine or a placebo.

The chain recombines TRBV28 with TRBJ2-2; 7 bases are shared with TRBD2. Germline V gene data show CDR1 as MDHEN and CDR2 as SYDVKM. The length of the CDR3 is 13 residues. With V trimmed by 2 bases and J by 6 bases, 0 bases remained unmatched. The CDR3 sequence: CASSLGGAGELFF. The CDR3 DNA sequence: TGTGCCAGCAGTTTAGGGGGGGCCGGGGAGCTGTTTTTT.

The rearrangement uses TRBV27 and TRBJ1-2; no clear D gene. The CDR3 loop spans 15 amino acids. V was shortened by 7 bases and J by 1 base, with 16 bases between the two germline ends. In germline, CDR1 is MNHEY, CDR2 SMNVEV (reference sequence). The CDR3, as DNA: TGTGCCAGCACCTTGAGCGGGGTTTTTAACTATGGCTACACCTTC. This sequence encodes CASTLSGVFNYGYTF.

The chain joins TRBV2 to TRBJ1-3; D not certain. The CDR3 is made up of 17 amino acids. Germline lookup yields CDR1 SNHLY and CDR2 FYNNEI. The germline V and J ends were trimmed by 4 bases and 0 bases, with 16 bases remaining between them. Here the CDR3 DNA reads TGTGCCAGCAGTGCTACCGGCCTTAAGAGCTCTGGAAACACCATATATTTT. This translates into CASSATGLKSSGNTIYF.